These T cell receptor beta chains were read from a single sample in a study of blood T cells in healthy people across ages. TCRdb analysed the 5' RACE reads with MiXCR anew, one entry per CDR3 protein. The sample includes around 1,000,000 distinct CDR3 sequences, almost 25% of them seen just once. The sample was also reused in another study, on T cells of mothers and their children.

The specimen sequenced was blood. These receptors were taken from a girl between 2 and 10 years old in good health. Both conserved end residues are part of each CDR3. A D gene is named only where the DNA matches it firmly. Clone size is stated in some rows and not others, as once, few, many or a class when expanded.

cdr3_aa cdr3_nt j_call clone_size d_call v_call
CASSVRGLLGLNTDTQYF TGTGCCAGCAGCGTAAGGGGCTTGTTGGGTCTAAACACAGATACGCAGTATTTT TRBJ2-3 few . TRBV9
CAIRGTADEQYF TGTGCCATCAGAGGGACCGCCGACGAGCAGTACTTC TRBJ2-7 few . TRBV10-3
CASSEAGDDTSSYEQYF TGTGCCAGCAGTGAAGCGGGGGACGACACCAGCTCCTACGAGCAGTACTTC TRBJ2-7 few . TRBV2
CSVEGLGGAFNEQFF TGCAGCGTTGAGGGTCTTGGGGGGGCATTTAATGAGCAGTTCTTC TRBJ2-1 few . TRBV29-1
CASSEQLQGALFYEQYF TGTGCCAGCAGCGAGCAGTTACAGGGGGCTTTGTTCTACGAGCAGTACTTC TRBJ2-7 . TRBD1 TRBV11-1
CASSRGQVQETQYF TGTGCCAGCAGTCGAGGACAGGTCCAAGAGACCCAGTACTTC TRBJ2-5 . TRBD1 TRBV12-3/TRBV12-4
CASSLMAADTQYF TGTGCCAGCAGTTTAATGGCGGCAGATACGCAGTATTTT TRBJ2-3 many . TRBV28
CASSFPTGDETQYF TGTGCCAGCAGCTTCCCGACAGGGGACGAGACCCAGTACTTC TRBJ2-5 few TRBD1 TRBV7-2
CASSLGSGGSGNTIYF TGTGCCAGCAGCTTGGGTTCGGGGGGCTCTGGAAACACCATATATTTT TRBJ1-3 few . TRBV5-5
CASSEYETNNEQFF TGTGCCAGCAGTGAATACGAAACAAACAATGAGCAGTTCTTC TRBJ2-1 . . TRBV25-1
CAISLEGGGTDTQYF TGTGCCATCAGCTTAGAGGGAGGCGGCACAGATACGCAGTATTTT TRBJ2-3 few . TRBV7-6
CASSQDRVGTGAFF TGCGCCAGCAGCCAAGATCGCGTGGGGACAGGGGCTTTCTTT TRBJ1-1 . TRBD1 TRBV4-3
CSVQTGEPEAFF TGCAGCGTCCAGACAGGGGAGCCTGAAGCTTTCTTT TRBJ1-1 . TRBD1 TRBV29-1
CASSGTGRQETRYF TGTGCCAGCAGCGGGACAGGCCGTCAAGAGACCCGGTACTTC TRBJ2-5 . TRBD1 TRBV9
CASRPREAGGTDTQYF TGTGCCAGCAGGCCTCGGGAAGCGGGAGGGACAGATACGCAGTATTTT TRBJ2-3 . TRBD2 TRBV28
CASSPSWEAGPSDTQYF TGTGCCAGCAGCCCCTCTTGGGAAGCGGGGCCCTCAGATACGCAGTATTTT TRBJ2-3 . TRBD2 TRBV12-3/TRBV12-4
CASSFLSWNTEAFF TGTGCCAGCAGCTTCCTTTCATGGAACACTGAAGCTTTCTTT TRBJ1-1 few . TRBV5-4
CASSSDSPYSGANVLTF TGTGCCAGCAGTTCTGACAGTCCCTACTCTGGGGCCAACGTCCTGACTTTC TRBJ2-6 few . TRBV12-3/TRBV12-4
CASGLDRGVEAFF TGTGCTAGTGGTTTGGACAGGGGGGTTGAAGCTTTCTTT TRBJ1-1 . TRBD1 TRBV12-5
CSATTLVEQFF TGCAGCGCCACGACCCTGGTGGAGCAGTTCTTC TRBJ2-1 . . TRBV29-1
CASARANTQYF TGTGCCAGCGCCAGGGCAAATACGCAGTATTTT TRBJ2-3 . . TRBV2
CASSLRLAGGLNEQFF TGTGCCAGCAGCTTACGTCTAGCGGGGGGGCTGAATGAGCAGTTCTTC TRBJ2-1 few TRBD2 TRBV11-2
CASSLAMSTWDYNEQFF TGCGCCAGCAGCTTGGCCATGAGTACCTGGGATTACAATGAGCAGTTCTTC TRBJ2-1 few . TRBV5-1
CSVTYTSGNTIYF TGCAGCGTTACCTACACCTCTGGAAACACCATATATTTT TRBJ1-3 few . TRBV29-1
CASSQDSLPEGPGNEQFF TGCGCCAGCAGCCAAGATTCATTGCCGGAAGGGCCCGGTAATGAGCAGTTCTTC TRBJ2-1 . . TRBV4-1
CASSLREGETQYF TGTGCCAGCAGTTTACGGGAGGGAGAGACCCAGTACTTC TRBJ2-5 many TRBD2 TRBV12-3/TRBV12-4
CSVENRDYEQYF TGCAGCGTTGAAAATCGGGATTACGAGCAGTACTTC TRBJ2-7 few . TRBV29-1
CAISAIANNEQFF TGTGCCATCAGTGCGATCGCAAACAATGAGCAGTTCTTC TRBJ2-1 . . TRBV10-3
CASSLKGTGNNEQFF TGTGCCAGCAGTTTGAAAGGGACAGGTAACAATGAGCAGTTCTTC TRBJ2-1 . TRBD1 TRBV12-3/TRBV12-4
CASSTGTGYSEQYF TGTGCCAGCAGCACCGGGACAGGGTACTCCGAGCAGTACTTC TRBJ2-7 few TRBD1 TRBV12-3/TRBV12-4
CASSSLYQTGTAFSYEQYF TGTGCCAGCAGCTCCCTATATCAAACCGGGACAGCTTTCTCGTACGAGCAGTACTTC TRBJ2-7 . TRBD1 TRBV7-9
CASSTLRRQGIQETQYF TGTGCCAGCAGCACCCTTCGAAGACAGGGAATTCAAGAGACCCAGTACTTC TRBJ2-5 . . TRBV21-1
CSARGPIYNEQFF TGCAGTGCTAGAGGTCCAATCTACAATGAGCAGTTCTTC TRBJ2-1 . . TRBV20-1
CSSISGANVLTF TGCAGCTCAATTTCTGGGGCCAACGTCCTGACTTTC TRBJ2-6 . . TRBV29-1
CASSLPGGRGGTGELFF TGTGCCAGCAGCCTCCCCGGAGGTAGGGGAGGCACCGGGGAGCTGTTTTTT TRBJ2-2 . . TRBV5-4
CASSQEPGGVDGYTF TGCGCCAGCAGCCAAGAACCCGGGGGGGTTGATGGCTACACCTTC TRBJ1-2 many . TRBV4-1
CASGGYSGANVLTF TGTGCCAGCGGGGGATACTCTGGGGCCAACGTCCTGACTTTC TRBJ2-6 . . TRBV11-3
CSDHGVSGEAFF TGCAGCGATCACGGGGTCTCAGGTGAAGCTTTCTTT TRBJ1-1 . . TRBV29-1
CASSLLIGGGYNEQFF TGTGCCAGCAGCTTATTGATCGGGGGGGGCTACAATGAGCAGTTCTTC TRBJ2-1 . TRBD2 TRBV7-8
CASSVDSGLQGETQYF TGTGCCAGCAGTGTCGACTCGGGACTCCAGGGAGAGACCCAGTACTTC TRBJ2-5 few . TRBV28
CAHPDRRLQANTEELFF TGTGCCCACCCGGACAGGCGACTTCAAGCGAACACCGAGGAGCTGTTTTTT TRBJ2-2 . . TRBV21-1
CASSHVWDSSYNEQFF TGTGCCAGCAGCCACGTTTGGGACAGCTCCTACAATGAGCAGTTCTTC TRBJ2-1 few TRBD1 TRBV14